Detailed here is one T cell receptor beta chain. This receptor's antigen is unknown. No qualities accompany the bases; no much larger clone lies one base away. These data are taken from a study of cytomegalovirus exposure and HLA in healthy donors (dated by TCRdb to between 2016 and 2019). The study in broad terms: In an earlier analysis of 550 to 750 of the donors, approximately 300 Gb of sequence data and 100 million or so unique TCR beta sequences from about 179 million T cells were reported. Around 300 gigabases of sequencing data and tens of millions of unique TCR sequences were included in an early release covering several hundred HLA-typed donors. Of the roughly 420 genotyped donors, approximately 81% were placed in the genetic ancestry cluster associated with self-reported Caucasian donors. The study aimed to test whether cataloging public T cell receptors could reveal signatures of past pathogen exposure. The study profiled the T cell repertoires of 500 to 800 subjects by immunosequencing and related them to cytomegalovirus serostatus. In addition to the first cohort of approximately 670 subjects, a separate validation cohort of some 120 different subjects was used. To predict cytomegalovirus infection status, the study combined high-throughput TCR immunosequencing, statistical association of individual TCRs with disease status, and machine learning. In a later analysis, previously published TCR beta repertoires from roughly 710 donors were re-analyzed and high-resolution HLA genotyping was added so that TCR occurrence patterns could be studied. The later analysis used no new phenotypic data to find candidate immune exposures, relying instead on TCR beta sequences and their occurrence across donors. An earlier analysis of around 580 of the donors used high-throughput TCR beta sequencing to judge whether each TCR beta V gene segment behaved as functional or pseudogenic. Donor age, sex, ethnicity and CMV serostatus were compiled together with the repertoire data. Genome-wide SNP genotypes for about 55% of the 666 donors were used in a later genetic analysis, which treated that subset as a discovery cohort. Every discovery cohort repertoire had been produced on one sequencing platform. Both class I and class II loci were covered by HLA typing, at four-digit resolution. The number of donors typed differed by locus, with roughly 629-640 for A, B, C, DRB1 and DQB1, around 560 for DQA1, under 610 for DPA1, and about 450 for DPB1. Because of strong linkage in the cohort, roughly five DR-DQ haplotypes were treated as single units for association and clustering. Among roughly 400 genotyped donors of the cohort, an average of approximately 240,000 unique TCR beta nucleotide sequences were sequenced per donor, roughly 18% of them non-productive. What the authors observed across the whole study: A group of highly shared sequence variants was considered likely to be a technical artifact of the sequencing pipeline. Specific HLA alleles were associated with around 18,000 TCR beta sequences at a false discovery rate of 0.05 in a later analysis. According to a later analysis, TCR association rates differed among HLA loci, with DRB1 alleles showing the most associated TCRs and HLA-C alleles showing the fewest. Linkage disequilibrium might explain the correlated functional status among segregating V segments, but an unknown experimental factor could not be ruled out. The classifier was reported to diagnose cytomegalovirus status with high specificity and sensitivity in both the original and validation cohorts. According to a later genetic analysis, donors in an Asian-associated ancestry cluster had fewer N-insertions in productive TCRs than the roughly 700-donor mean. CMV serostatus was the only immune exposure information available for the cohort. Some IMGT-functional V segments, including TRBV6-2 and TRBV6-3, could not be distinguished by the 87-base-pair reads and were therefore excluded. Because HLA typing was unavailable for some donors at each locus, only the typed subset was used in association tests. A later analysis reported that several top co-occurrence clusters appeared linked to parvovirus B19, influenza, CMV and Epstein-Barr virus. A few of the identified cytomegalovirus-associated TCR beta chains were confirmed in vitro to be specific for cytomegalovirus antigens. It was suggested by the authors that the approach could potentially be generalized to other disease states and immunological phenotypes. This cohort had only TCR beta chains sequenced, and the lack of alpha or paired-chain data limited which features could be detected. A later analysis found that HLA-associated TCR beta chains were more clonally expanded and had lower generation probabilities than equally common non-associated chains. A later genetic analysis associated a missense DCLRE1C variant with V-gene and J-gene trimming of TCR beta chains, and an independent cohort replicated the association. A further reported finding was that TCR beta sequences accurately predicted the HLA-A and HLA-B alleles for most subjects in the first cohort. The study listed 150 to 200 TCR beta chains as associated with cytomegalovirus. In a later analysis, most CMV-associated TCR beta chains were found to appear HLA-restricted, with HLA associations seemingly driven largely by CMV exposure. Sequencing depth was assumed to be roughly uniform across donors in the presence/absence analyses, though that assumption may not hold. An earlier analysis of approximately 590 of the donors showed that most TCR beta V segments appeared in productive rearrangements either about 87% or about 30% of the time, which broadly matched IMGT annotations. Because counts were too low, approximately 15 rarely observed V segments, including chromosome 9 orphons, were excluded from the earlier analysis of several hundred of the donors. Most TCR sequences were seen in very few donors, while some public TCRs were found in many individuals. When HLA alleles, especially DR and DQ, strongly co-occurred, TCR associations were difficult to assign to individual alleles.

The library was obtained by the immunoSEQ multiplex PCR assay. The multiplex PCR relied on a mix of 60 forward primers for TCR Vbeta segments and 13 reverse primers for TCR Jbeta segments. A multiplex PCR assay on genomic DNA amplified the CDR3 region of rearranged TCR beta genes. The amplified TCR beta libraries were sequenced on the Illumina HiSeq System as 87-base-pair reads. Concerning the study's data processing: A later analysis counted tens of millions of unique TCR beta chains across the 666 repertoires, and around 12 million of these chains were shared by at least two donors. A nearest-neighbor algorithm error-corrected the raw reads and collapsed the reads into unique sequences, merging closely related sequences to remove PCR and sequencing errors. Alignment of CDR3 sequences to IMGT reference sequences was used to assign V, D and J gene segments. Each retained sequence needed at least a six-nucleotide match to both a V gene segment and a J gene segment. A rearrangement was called productive if the CDR3 had no stop codons and remained in frame with V and J, and every other rearrangement was called non-productive. CDR3 was defined by IMGT convention, running from the second conserved V-encoded cysteine to the conserved J-encoded phenylalanine. The earlier analysis of 587 of the donors excluded sequences that lacked an unambiguous match to a single V gene segment. An earlier analysis of a few hundred of the donors called V segments functional above 56.7% productive rearrangements and segregating when the between-donor standard deviation exceeded 5%. A statistical classification framework was built to diagnose cytomegalovirus status from the catalog of TCR beta chain sequences. In a later analysis, TCR nucleotide sequences were compared against IMGT/GENE-DB human TR gene sequences so that V and J genes could be assigned. The TCRdist pipeline was used in a later analysis to assign CDR3 sequences and most-parsimonious VDJ recombination scenarios. In a later analysis, each TCR beta chain was defined by its CDR3 amino acid sequence together with its V-gene family, and reads without a unique V-gene family were excluded. To address suspected cross-contamination and a sequencing artifact, a later analysis removed around 590 highly shared, low-generation-probability nucleotide sequences. A later analysis calculated a clonal expansion index for each public chain from normalized within-repertoire ranks of inferred template counts. A later analysis computed generation probabilities with a VDJ recombination model fitted to out-of-frame rearrangements, and checked the results against IGoR. In a later analysis, TCR-TCR, TCR-HLA and TCR-CMV co-occurrence was scored with hypergeometric tests, and a repertoire-size bias correction was applied to TCR pairs. To estimate false discovery rates, a later analysis permuted the HLA or CMV assignments 20 times. In a later analysis, co-occurring TCRs were grouped using DBSCAN, with TCRdist sequence similarity added in when clustering inside HLA-allele-positive subsets. Repertoires with fewer than 30,000 or more than 120,000 public chains were left out of co-occurrence clustering, as were about 5 repertoires with anomalous nucleotide sharing. TCRdb limited this immuneACCESS table to in-frame rearrangements with V and J called. A share of clones is missing; checked studies link under half to unresolved V genes, and the rest is unexplained. V and J calls plus clone size are reproduced from that table; the DNA served to infer D and trimming. For this sample the table gives more than 85,000 clones, of which over 60% were detected only once. About 2.9% of the sample comes from the top ten.

Looking up the germline V gene (reference sequence) yields CDR1 MNHNY and CDR2 SVGAGI. Its CDR3 holds 15 amino acids, cysteine through phenylalanine. Solely the CDR3 DNA is kept, with 45 bases framed from the first base. The junction carries 29 bases between V and J, which are trimmed by 10 bases and 10 bases respectively. The cohort was made up of approximately 670 healthy bone marrow donors. At the time of sampling, all cohort members were nominally healthy, though unrecorded immune exposures were likely present. The donor was CMV seropositive and was included in the group of almost 300 seropositive cohort members. Every donor gave a peripheral blood sample, and the peripheral blood mononuclear cells from that sample were used for TCR beta sequencing. The Qiagen DNeasy Blood Extraction Kit was used to extract genomic DNA from the blood cell samples.

The receptor's source is a woman aged 55-69 years in good health and CMV-seropositive. Sample: PBMCs. This receptor chain uses TRBV6-6 and TRBJ2-7; the D gene is not confidently resolved. The bases are TGTGCCACCACCTCAACGTGGGTTAGCAGTAACGTTCAGTACTTC. It is translated as CATTSTWVSSNVQYF.